The 27 T cell receptor beta chains given below trace back to one sample, sequenced in a study of CD8+ T cells in alopecia areata. Extracted RNA was reverse transcribed into cDNA, the sequencing template. Sequenced by immunoSEQ multiplex PCR; TCRdb stores in-frame clones only, minus some. The data contain 150,000 to 190,000 clones, about 53% of them singletons. Sequenced material: CD8+ T cells sorted from blood, taken at week 0. Receptors originate from a human donor with alopecia areata.

V and J are TRBV23-1 and TRBJ2-7; D is perhaps TRBD1 (6 bases). TRBV23-1 is assigned to the ORF class and has an uncertain function. Trimming stripped 8 bases from V and 2 bases from J, with 16 bases between. The CDR3 has 14 amino acids. The CDR3 loop reads CASSIRQAAYEQYF. DNA of the CDR3: TGCGCCAGCTCCATCAGACAGGCCGCCTACGAGCAGTACTTC.

This chain connects TRBV25-1 to TRBJ2-2, with D unresolved. Trimming left V 5 bases short and J 2 bases short, with 9 bases between. Germline V lookup: CDR1 MGHDK, CDR2 SYGVNS. This CDR3 comprises 14 residues. CDR3 coding DNA: TGTGCCAGCAGTCATGGATTCAACACCGGGGAGCTGTTTTTT. Translated, it gives CASSHGFNTGELFF.

The chain combines TRBV4-3 with TRBJ1-4; 10 bases map to TRBD1. Germline values: CDR1 LGHNA, CDR2 YSLEER. The CDR3 extends over 15 amino acids. V was pared by 2 bases and J by 7 bases, with 4 bases of the junction left unmatched. CDR3 sequence: CASSQIGTGVEKLFF. The CDR3 DNA reads TGCGCCAGCAGCCAAATCGGGACAGGGGTTGAAAAACTGTTTTTT.

The chain combines TRBV27 with TRBJ2-7; TRBD2 might be the D (5 bases). Trimming removed 11 bases from V and 4 bases from J, with 18 bases in between. The CDR3 sequence is 13 residues long. Germline CDR1 and CDR2: MNHEY and SMNVEV (reference sequence). For the CDR3, the DNA is TGTGCCTCTGGGAGTCTCTCCGGATACGAGCAGTACTTC. The encoded protein is CASGSLSGYEQYF.

This clone was counted only a few times. The genes are TRBV7-6 and TRBJ2-5, with 8 positions matching TRBD1. CDR1 and CDR2 (germline): SGHVS, FNYEAQ. Trimming removed 3 bases from V and 5 bases from J; junction bases left unmatched: 8. The CDR3 length is 15 residues. In DNA, the CDR3 is TGTGCCAGCAGCTTGGCTCAGGGGGCGTGGGAGACCCAGTACTTC. Residues: CASSLAQGAWETQYF. The complete variable domain, with remaining parts taken from reference TRBV7-6 and TRBJ2-5, reads GAGVSQSPRYKVTKRGQDVALRCDPISGHVSLYWYRQALGQGPEFLTYFNYEAQQDKSGLPNDRFSAERPEGSISTLTIQRTEQRDSAMYRCASSLAQGAWETQYFGPGTRLLVL.

This chain links TRBV27 with TRBJ2-7; D uncertain. Germline loops: CDR1 MNHEY, CDR2 SMNVEV (reference sequence). This CDR3 region has 11 residues. Trimming pared 8 bases from V and 7 bases from J, leaving 12 bases between. The CDR3 is CASLAAAEQYF. CDR3 DNA: TGTGCCAGCCTGGCTGCGGCGGAGCAGTACTTC.

The rearrangement links TRBV4-3 to TRBJ2-1; D remains unclear. The CDR3 extends over 15 amino acids. CDR1 and CDR2 (germline): LGHNA, YSLEER. V lost 0 bases and J lost 1, with 7 bases in between. The CDR3 DNA reads as TGCGCCAGCAGCCAAGATGTCGGTTCCTACAATGAGCAGTTCTTC. Encoded protein: CASSQDVGSYNEQFF.

In this sample, this clone turned up a few times. This chain uses TRBV7-3 with TRBJ2-3; no reliable D call. V lost 2 bases to trimming and J lost 3 bases, with 18 bases between them. Germline CDR1 is SGHTA and CDR2 is FQGTGA. The CDR3 totals 17 residues. The CDR3, as DNA: TGTGCCAGCAGCTTAGCATCCAGGTCCATAGATACAGATACGCAGTATTTT. It yields the protein CASSLASRSIDTDTQYF.

This clone was seen repeatedly, ten times or more. V gene TRBV19 combines with J gene TRBJ2-1; TRBD2 aligns across 10 bases. The CDR3 totals 15 residues. The junction had 6 bases not matched to a gene; V was cut back by 3 bases and J by 7 bases. Germline V gives CDR1 LNHDA, CDR2 SQIVND (reference sequence). CDR3: CASSIPAGGPNEQFF. CDR3 nucleotides: TGTGCCAGTAGTATCCCAGCGGGGGGGCCTAATGAGCAGTTCTTC.

The chain uses TRBV9 and TRBJ2-7; weak D call: TRBD2 (5 bases). V was trimmed by 4 bases and J by 2 bases, leaving 10 bases between them. The germline gives CDR1 SGDLS, CDR2 YYNGEE. CDR3 length equals 13 residues. CDR3 nucleotide sequence: TGTGCCAGCAGCCCCGGGGAGACCTACGAGCAGTACTTC. Translated, it gives CASSPGETYEQYF.

This sequence joins TRBV30 and TRBJ1-2, with unresolved D. Germline V gene lookup returns CDR1 GTSNPN and CDR2 SVGIG (reference sequence). V lost 8 bases and J lost 1, with 14 bases in between. This CDR3 has 13 amino acids. The CDR3 spells CAARQADNYGYTF. The CDR3 DNA reads as TGTGCCGCTCGGCAGGCAGATAACTATGGCTACACCTTC.

The CDR3 spells CASSHTRTGLAKNIQYF. CDR3 nucleotides: TGTGCCAGCAGCCACACGCGGACCGGTTTAGCCAAAAACATTCAGTACTTC. The chain is built from TRBV5-6 and TRBJ2-4; D is ambiguous. Germline values: CDR1 SGHDT, CDR2 YYEEEE. V was trimmed by 4 bases and J by 0 bases, leaving 17 bases between them. The CDR3 extends over 17 amino acids. Using reference TRBV5-6 and TRBJ2-4 for the parts outside the CDR3, the full variable domain is DAGVTQSPTHLIKTRGQQVTLRCSPKSGHDTVSWYQQALGQGPQFIFQYYEEEERQRGNFPDRFSGHQFPNYSSELNVNALLLGDSALYLCASSHTRTGLAKNIQYFGAGTRLSVL.

The gene calls are TRBV25-1 and TRBJ2-7; D possibly matches TRBD1 or TRBD2 (5 bases each). The CDR3 is made up of 15 amino acids. Germline CDR1 and CDR2: MGHDK and SYGVNS. V was cut by 2 bases and J by 3 bases, with 14 bases left in between. The CDR3 reads CASSEGWDQDYEQYF. The DNA for the CDR3 is TGTGCCAGCAGTGAAGGATGGGACCAAGACTACGAGCAGTACTTC.

This clone was counted a few times. Written as DNA, the CDR3 is TGTGCCACCAGCAAATCCAAGGACACGGAGGGTTTGTACTTC. Translated, it gives CATSKSKDTEGLYF. This chain connects TRBV15 to TRBJ2-7; TRBD2 might be the D (6 bases). This CDR3 has 14 amino acids. Germline CDR1 and CDR2: LNHNV and YYDKDF (reference sequence). Trimming took 4 bases from V and 12 from J, leaving 22 bases between them.

The chain couples TRBV2 to TRBJ2-7, with D hard to call. V lost 6 bases, J lost 2 bases, and 8 bases lay in between. CDR1 is SNHLY, CDR2 FYNNEI, per germline. The CDR3 consists of 12 residues. The CDR3 bases are TGTGCCAGCAGGGACGGACCCTACGAGCAGTACTTC. This gives the protein CASRDGPYEQYF. The full variable domain, in which reference TRBV2 and TRBJ2-7 provide the parts outside the CDR3, is EPEVTQTPSHQVTQMGQEVILRCVPISNHLYFYWYRQILGQKVEFLVSFYNNEISEKSEIFDDQFSVERPDGSNFTLKIRSTKLEDSAMYFCASRDGPYEQYFGPGTRLTVT.

This clone has only a few counts. The V gene is TRBV29-1, the J gene TRBJ1-2; possible D gene TRBD1, 6 bases. Germline V gene data show CDR1 as SQVTM and CDR2 as ANQGSEA. V lost 7 bases, J lost 8 bases, and 17 bases lay in between. The CDR3 consists of 12 residues. The CDR3 bases are TGCAGCGCTGTAGGGGGGCTCGACGGCTACACCTTC. It is translated as CSAVGGLDGYTF.

In its sample, this clone was seen a few times. V gene TRBV30 combines with J gene TRBJ2-4; D is possibly TRBD1 (6 bases). In germline, CDR1 is GTSNPN, CDR2 SVGIG (reference sequence). The CDR3 runs 13 residues. V was shortened by 2 bases and J by 5 bases, with 10 bases between the two germline ends. CDR3 sequence: CAWSQAGENIQYF. The CDR3 DNA is TGTGCCTGGAGTCAGGCAGGGGAAAACATTCAGTACTTC. Full variable domain (rest looked up from reference TRBV30 and TRBJ2-4): SQTIHQWPATLVQPVGSPLSLECTVEGTSNPNLYWYRQAAGRGLQLLFYSVGIGQISSEVPQNLSASRPQDRQFILSSKKLLLSDSGFYLCAWSQAGENIQYFGAGTRLSVL.

V and J are TRBV30 and TRBJ1-4; no clear D. This CDR3 has 12 residues. In germline, CDR1 is GTSNPN, CDR2 SVGIG (reference sequence). Trimming stripped 5 bases from V and 0 bases from J, with 4 bases between. The CDR3 region has the DNA TGTGCCTGGGGGGCAACTAATGAAAAACTGTTTTTT. Translation gives CAWGATNEKLFF.

V and J are TRBV27 and TRBJ1-2, with D maybe TRBD1 (5 bases). Trimming pared 4 bases from V and 4 bases from J, leaving 13 bases between. The CDR3 is made up of 14 amino acids. Per germline, CDR1 MNHEY and CDR2 SMNVEV (reference sequence). The CDR3 nucleotides are TGTGCCAGCAGTTCGACCGGGACCGGCTATGGCTACACCTTC. Its translation: CASSSTGTGYGYTF.

The chain joins TRBV25-1 to TRBJ2-1; D possibly matches TRBD1 or TRBD2 (5 bases each). Trimming left V 3 bases short and J 8 bases short, with 8 bases between. The CDR3 totals 12 residues. The germline gives CDR1 MGHDK, CDR2 SYGVNS. The CDR3 DNA reads as TGTGCCAGCAGTGACAGGGACCATGAGCAGTTCTTC. Protein sequence: CASSDRDHEQFF. Based on the CDR3 plus reference TRBV25-1 and TRBJ2-1, the full variable domain is EADIYQTPRYLVIGTGKKITLECSQTMGHDKMYWYQQDPGMELHLIHYSYGVNSTEKGDLSSESTVSRIRTEHFPLTLESARPSHTSQYLCASSDRDHEQFFGPGTRLTVL.

There are a few counts of this clone. This sequence joins TRBV10-2 and TRBJ2-7, with TRBD2 as a possible D gene (5 bases). The germline gives CDR1 WSHSY, CDR2 SAAADI. This CDR3 comprises 12 residues. Trimming left V 4 bases short and J 4 bases short, with 8 bases between. CDR3 amino acids: CASSAGGYEQYF. Here the CDR3 DNA reads TGCGCCAGCAGTGCCGGAGGATACGAGCAGTACTTC.

This sequence joins TRBV29-1 and TRBJ1-5; 8 bases fit TRBD1. The CDR3 length is 14 residues. V lost 5 bases, J lost 3 bases, and 6 bases stayed unmatched. Germline V gene sequence: CDR1 SQVTM, CDR2 ANQGSEA. The DNA of the CDR3 is TGCAGCGTTTCGACAGGGGTCGACAATCAGCCCCAGCATTTT. This translates into CSVSTGVDNQPQHF.

This clone was observed a few times. This chain uses TRBV13 with TRBJ2-5; 7 bases are a match to TRBD1. The CDR3 is made up of 14 amino acids. J gave up 5 bases and V 4 bases, and 7 bases lay outside the gene matches. The germline CDR1 and CDR2 sequences are PRHDT and FYEKMQ (reference sequence). The CDR3 DNA reads TGTGCCAGCAGCTCCTACAGGGGTCTGGAGACCCAGTACTTC. Protein sequence: CASSSYRGLETQYF.

The chain links TRBV6-5 to TRBJ1-1, with no clear D. V dropped 6 bases and J dropped 3 bases, with 2 bases sitting between them. There are 10 residues in the CDR3. The germline V gene has CDR1 MNHEY and CDR2 SVGAGI. The CDR3 spells CASRDTEAFF. For the CDR3, the DNA is TGTGCCAGCAGGGACACTGAAGCTTTCTTT.

This chain links TRBV5-1 with TRBJ2-1; a possible D gene is TRBD1 (9 bases). The V and J ends lost 0 bases and 8 bases respectively, with 21 bases between them. This CDR3 is built from 17 residues. In germline, CDR1 is SGHRS, CDR2 YFSETQ. The CDR3 is CASSLELAGQGGDEQFF. CDR3 coding DNA: TGCGCCAGCAGCTTGGAATTAGCGGGACAGGGTGGCGATGAGCAGTTCTTC.

This clone appeared a few times. This chain joins TRBV27 and TRBJ2-5; TRBD1 aligns across 7 bases. V shed 5 bases, J shed 1 base, and the junction held 4 bases outside the gene matches. CDR1 is MNHEY, CDR2 SMNVEV, per germline (reference sequence). This CDR3 has 14 amino acids. The CDR3 DNA reads TGTGCCAGCAGTCCTGGGACAGTCCAAGAGACCCAGTACTTC. Residues: CASSPGTVQETQYF.

The chain links TRBV2 to TRBJ2-5; D is unclear. Germline V CDR1 and CDR2: SNHLY, FYNNEI. The length of the CDR3 is 13 residues. V was cut by 2 bases and J by 7 bases, with 11 bases left in between. CDR3 sequence: CASSEMRTATQYF. The CDR3 DNA reads as TGTGCCAGCAGTGAAATGAGGACCGCGACCCAGTACTTC.